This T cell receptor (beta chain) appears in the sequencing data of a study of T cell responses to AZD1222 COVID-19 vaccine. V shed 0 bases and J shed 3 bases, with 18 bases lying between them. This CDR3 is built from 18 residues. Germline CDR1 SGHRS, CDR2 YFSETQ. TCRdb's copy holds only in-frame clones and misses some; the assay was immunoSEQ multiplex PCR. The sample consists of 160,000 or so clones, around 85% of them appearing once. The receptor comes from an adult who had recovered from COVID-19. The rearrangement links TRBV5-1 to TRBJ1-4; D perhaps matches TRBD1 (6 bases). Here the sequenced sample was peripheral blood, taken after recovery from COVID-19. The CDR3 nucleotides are TGCGCCAGCAGCTTGGCCAAGGTCGGGGGGCGGTCTAATGAAAAACTGTTTTTT. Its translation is CASSLAKVGGRSNEKLFF.